The present TCR beta chain was sequenced within a study of CD8 T cells in Susac syndrome. The RNA input was roughly 0.45 to 1 ug, and it was reverse transcribed with random hexamers. TCRdb re-analysed the immunoSEQ multiplex PCR reads in MiXCR, keeping a single row per CDR3 protein. The sample has 130,000 to 150,000 distinct CDR3 sequences; 94% are singletons. Germline V gene data show CDR1 as SGHNT and CDR2 as YYREEE (reference sequence). Trimming cost V 2 bases and J 12 bases; bases outside gene matches: 14. CDR3 length: 16 residues. TEMRA cells were FACS-enriched, and CD8+ and CD4+ T cells were isolated negatively.

The sample comprised CD8+ T cells from PBMCs. This chain joins TRBV5-4 and TRBJ2-1; TRBD2 aligns across 10 bases. The TCR comes from a human donor in good health. CDR3 sequence: CASSFGLAENTVGQFF. The CDR3 DNA reads TGTGCCAGCAGCTTCGGACTAGCGGAAAATACGGTAGGGCAGTTCTTC.